Listed below are T cell receptor beta chains from one sample, sequenced in a study of OX40 agonist ivuxolimab in advanced cancers. Sequenced by immunoSEQ multiplex PCR; TCRdb stores in-frame clones only, minus some. This table holds tens of thousands of clones, 84% found once. The input for sequencing was CD4+ or CD8+ T cells sorted from blood, taken in a trial of the OX40 agonist ivuxolimab. Receptor source: an adult with an advanced solid tumor such as melanoma, head and neck, liver or kidney cancer. Both conserved end residues are part of each CDR3. The D gene is left open where the match is weak. Only some rows state a clone size, as once, few, many or a class for expanded clones.

abundance,j_gene,len,d_gene,v_gene,CDR3nt,CDR3aa
-,TRBJ2-7,13,TRBD2,TRBV7-9,TGTGCCAGCAGCCCTAGCGGGGGGCCTGAGCAGTACTTC,CASSPSGGPEQYF
-,TRBJ1-6,14,-,TRBV14,TGTGCCAGCAGCCCCGGGGGAGGAAATTCACCCCTCCACTTT,CASSPGGGNSPLHF
few,TRBJ2-5,12,-,TRBV4-2,TGTGCCAGCAGCTTGTGGGGAGAGACCCAGTACTTC,CASSLWGETQYF
-,TRBJ1-2,12,-,TRBV29-1,TGCAGCTCACCAACAGGGTGGAACGGCTACACCTTC,CSSPTGWNGYTF
-,TRBJ2-7,14,TRBD1,TRBV28,TGTGCCAGCAGTTTACGGGACAGGGGCTACGAGCAGTACTTC,CASSLRDRGYEQYF
-,TRBJ1-2,13,TRBD1,TRBV28,TGTGCCAGCAACGGACAGGGGGCTTATGGCTACACCTTC,CASNGQGAYGYTF
-,TRBJ2-1,16,-,TRBV4-2,TGTGCCAGCAGCCCGCTAGGAGATGGGGAAGACAATGAGCAGTTCTTC,CASSPLGDGEDNEQFF
-,TRBJ2-1,17,TRBD2,TRBV2,TGTGCCAGCAGTTCGACTAGCGGGGGACTCTCCTACAATGAGCAGTTCTTC,CASSSTSGGLSYNEQFF
-,TRBJ1-5,11,-,TRBV28,TGTGCCAGCACAGGGGTTCAGCCCCAGCATTTT,CASTGVQPQHF
-,TRBJ1-1,12,-,TRBV6-6,TGTGCCAGCAGTTACGCGAGGAAAGAAGCTTTCTTT,CASSYARKEAFF
-,TRBJ2-3,14,-,TRBV6-1,TGTGCCAGCAGTTTGAGTGCCCCCACAGATACGCAGTATTTT,CASSLSAPTDTQYF
once,TRBJ2-7,11,-,TRBV5-5,TGTGCCAGCAGCTACTCCTACGAGCAGTACTTC,CASSYSYEQYF
few,TRBJ2-1,16,-,TRBV7-3,TGTGCCAGCAGCTCTGGCGGGACGCCGTGGGCCAATGAGCAGTTCTTC,CASSSGGTPWANEQFF
-,TRBJ2-7,16,TRBD2,TRBV14,TGTGCCAGCAGCCAAGAGCGCGGGCGGGGGGCCTACGAGCAGTACTTC,CASSQERGRGAYEQYF
-,TRBJ1-4,16,-,TRBV6-1,TGTGCCAGCAGTGAAGAGGGACTACAACATGGTGAAAAACTGTTTTTT,CASSEEGLQHGEKLFF
-,TRBJ2-1,13,-,TRBV6-5,TGTGCCAGCAGTTACCGGGCTTACAATGAGCAGTTCTTC,CASSYRAYNEQFF
-,TRBJ2-1,13,TRBD1,TRBV6-1,TGTGCCAGCAGTGAAGCGACAGGGTATGAGCAGTTCTTC,CASSEATGYEQFF
-,TRBJ1-1,15,-,TRBV9,TGTGCCAGCAGCGTTACAGGGAGTCTGGGCACTGAAGCTTTCTTT,CASSVTGSLGTEAFF
few,TRBJ1-2,14,-,TRBV10-3,TGTGCCATCTCCAGAGACAGTTCCTTGGAGGGCTACACCTTC,CAISRDSSLEGYTF
-,TRBJ2-3,17,TRBD2,TRBV27,TGTGCCAGCAGTTTAGTAGTAGCGGGGGGTAGCACAGATACGCAGTATTTT,CASSLVVAGGSTDTQYF
-,TRBJ2-1,16,TRBD2,TRBV2,TGTGCCAGCAGTGGGGAGATAGGGACTAGCTTCAATGAGCAGTTCTTC,CASSGEIGTSFNEQFF
-,TRBJ1-2,14,-,TRBV4-1,TGCGCCAGCAGCCCCGACCGGGGTAGCTATGGCTACACCTTC,CASSPDRGSYGYTF
-,TRBJ2-2,17,-,TRBV7-9,TGTGCCAGCAGCCCAGGGGCGAGCGGGGCGAACACCGGGGAGCTGTTTTTT,CASSPGASGANTGELFF
-,TRBJ1-5,16,-,TRBV18,TGTGCCAGCTCACGGATATCTCACGGGGGCAATCAGCCCCAGCATTTT,CASSRISHGGNQPQHF
-,TRBJ1-1,15,TRBD1,TRBV4-3,TGCGCCAGCAGCCAGTACGGACAGGGAGACACTGAAGCTTTCTTT,CASSQYGQGDTEAFF
-,TRBJ2-1,15,TRBD2,TRBV9,TGTGCCAGCAGCGCCCGAGCGGGGGGTTTTAATGAGCAGTTCTTC,CASSARAGGFNEQFF
-,TRBJ2-5,15,-,TRBV4-1,TGCGCCAGCAGCCGCATTGGATCCCGAGGAGAGACCCAGTACTTC,CASSRIGSRGETQYF
few,TRBJ1-1,16,TRBD1,TRBV9,TGTGCCAGCAGCGTCGGACAGGGGGCGGTCAACACTGAAGCTTTCTTT,CASSVGQGAVNTEAFF
few,TRBJ1-1,14,TRBD1,TRBV5-1,TGCGCCAGCAGCCTTGGGACAGGTGGGACTGAAGCTTTCTTT,CASSLGTGGTEAFF
-,TRBJ2-7,11,-,TRBV7-9,TGTGCCAGCATGCAGGGGAGCGAGCAGTACTTC,CASMQGSEQYF
large,TRBJ2-3,14,-,TRBV4-2,TGTGCCAGCAGCCAAGTTGGGGTAACAGATACGCAGTATTTT,CASSQVGVTDTQYF
-,TRBJ2-4,15,TRBD1,TRBV25-1,TGTGCCAGCAGTGTAGGACAGGGGTTTAAAAACATTCAGTACTTC,CASSVGQGFKNIQYF
-,TRBJ1-2,15,TRBD1,TRBV7-9,TGTGCCAGCAGCTTAGTCGGGACAGGGGATTATGGCTACACCTTC,CASSLVGTGDYGYTF
few,TRBJ2-7,16,-,TRBV19,TGTGCCAGTAGTATTGGTAAGGGTGAGTGGTCCTACGAGCAGTACTTC,CASSIGKGEWSYEQYF
-,TRBJ1-2,15,-,TRBV29-1,TGCAGCGTCATAAACCCGGGCCCTCCTAACTATGGCTACACCTTC,CSVINPGPPNYGYTF
-,TRBJ2-1,16,TRBD1,TRBV5-1,TGCGCCAGCAGCTTGGGAGGGACAGATATCTACAATGAGCAGTTCTTC,CASSLGGTDIYNEQFF
-,TRBJ1-5,14,-,TRBV7-9,TGTGCCAGCAGCTCCCAGGGCCGGAATCAGCCCCAGCATTTT,CASSSQGRNQPQHF
-,TRBJ2-7,15,TRBD1,TRBV7-9,TGTGCCAGCAGCTCCGCCGGGACAGCCTCCTACGAGCAGTACTTC,CASSSAGTASYEQYF
once,TRBJ2-5,16,TRBD1,TRBV7-2,TGTGCCAGCAGCCTAAGGACAGGGGGCATCCAAGAGACCCAGTACTTC,CASSLRTGGIQETQYF
once,TRBJ1-2,16,-,TRBV7-9,TGTGCCAGCAGCTCCAGCTTAGCAGGGGAGGCCTATGGCTACACCTTC,CASSSSLAGEAYGYTF